This TCR beta chain was sequenced in a study of technical replicates of blood from a few donors. Clones were read by immunoSEQ multiplex PCR, and TCRdb kept only the in-frame ones, dropping some. The data show 65,000 to 90,000 clones, nearly 99% seen once. The CDR3 totals 12 residues. The ends were cut back, 5 bases at V and 4 bases at J, with 6 bases in the middle. CDR1 is LNHDA and CDR2 is SQIVND in the germline V gene (reference sequence). This sequence originates from a human donor in good health. The chain has TRBV19 and TRBJ1-5; possibly TRBD1 for D (5 bases). Sequenced input: T cells isolated from PBMCs. The CDR3 sequence: CASSDRNQPQHF. CDR3 in DNA: TGTGCCAGTAGTGACAGAAATCAGCCCCAGCATTTT.